What follows describes a single TCR beta chain. The data were obtained in a study of blood T cell repertoires in COVID-19. Turning to the study itself: Samples of COVID-19 (acute and convalescent) were obtained from the United States, Italy and Spain.

The V and J ends lost 1 base and 2 bases respectively, with 19 bases between them. This CDR3 is 18 amino acids long. In germline, CDR1 is MNHNS, CDR2 SASEGT. Using immunoSEQ multiplex PCR, the repertoire was profiled, and TCRdb retains in-frame clones only, with some absent. This sample has a few hundred thousand clones, with over 80% found just once. Enrollees, roughly 18 to 90 years old, lived in 24 US areas. Researchers sorted participants into cohorts using their self-reported clinical history. Input material: PBMCs or T cells enriched from blood (not recorded which). This TCR derives from a woman aged 45-59 years who had recovered from COVID-19. V usage is TRBV6-1 and J usage is TRBJ2-3; D is perhaps TRBD2 (5 bases). The CDR3 is CASSEVFSIGGTTDTQYF. In DNA, the CDR3 is TGTGCCAGCAGTGAAGTTTTTTCGATTGGAGGAACCACAGATACGCAGTATTTT.